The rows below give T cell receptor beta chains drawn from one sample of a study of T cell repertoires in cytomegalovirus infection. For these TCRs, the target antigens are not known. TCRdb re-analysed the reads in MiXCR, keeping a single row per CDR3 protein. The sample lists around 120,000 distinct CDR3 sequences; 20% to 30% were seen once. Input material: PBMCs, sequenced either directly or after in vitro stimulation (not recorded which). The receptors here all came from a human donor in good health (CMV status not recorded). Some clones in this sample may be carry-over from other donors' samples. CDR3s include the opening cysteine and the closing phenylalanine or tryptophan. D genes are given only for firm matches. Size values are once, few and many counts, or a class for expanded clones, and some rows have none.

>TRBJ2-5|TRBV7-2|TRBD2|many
TGTGCCAGCACCATAAAAAGGTTGGGCCCAGCGGGAGGGCCGAGGGAGACCCAGTACTTC
CASTIKRLGPAGGPRETQYF
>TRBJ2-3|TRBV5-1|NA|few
TGCGCCAGCAGCTTGGAGCAGAACACAGATACGCAGTATTTT
CASSLEQNTDTQYF
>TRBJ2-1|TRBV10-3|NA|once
TGTGCCATCACCACGGACGCACCGGTCGTGCAGTTCTTC
CAITTDAPVVQFF
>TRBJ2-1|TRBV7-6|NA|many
TGTGCCAGCAGCCGACCCTTGAGGGGGAGGCCCCACAATGAGCAGTTCTTC
CASSRPLRGRPHNEQFF
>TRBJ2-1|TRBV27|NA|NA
TGTGCCAGCAGTTTTGCGCCGCTCGGGTACAATGAGCAGTTCTTC
CASSFAPLGYNEQFF
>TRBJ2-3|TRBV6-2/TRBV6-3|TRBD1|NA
TGTGCCAGCAGTTACTCGACAGGGGATCAAGATACGCAGTATTTT
CASSYSTGDQDTQYF
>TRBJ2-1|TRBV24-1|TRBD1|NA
TGTGCCACCAGTGACGCTACTCCAGGGGGTCCCTACAATGAGCAGTTCTTC
CATSDATPGGPYNEQFF
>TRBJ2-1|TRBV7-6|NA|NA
TGTGCCAGCAGCTTATACCGGGACATCGTACCCACCTACAATGAGCAGTTCTTC
CASSLYRDIVPTYNEQFF
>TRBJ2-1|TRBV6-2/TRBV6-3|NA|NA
TGTGCCAGCTCAGATCAGGGCGGGTACAATGAGCAGTTCTTC
CASSDQGGYNEQFF
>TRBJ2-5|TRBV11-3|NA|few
TGTGCCAGCAGCCACCCACTGGGGGGAGAGACCCAGTACTTC
CASSHPLGGETQYF
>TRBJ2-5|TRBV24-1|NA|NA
TGTGCCACCAGTGAAGGAGGGGATGGAGAGACCCAGTACTTC
CATSEGGDGETQYF
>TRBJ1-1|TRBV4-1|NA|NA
TGCGCCAGCAGTAAACAGGAGAACACTGAAGCTTTCTTT
CASSKQENTEAFF
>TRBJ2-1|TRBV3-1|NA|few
TGTGCCAGCAGCCAGACTAGCTCCTACAATGAGCAGTTCTTC
CASSQTSSYNEQFF
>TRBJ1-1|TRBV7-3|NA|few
TGTGCCAGCAGCCCGGGGTGGGGGCCCACTGAAGCTTTCTTT
CASSPGWGPTEAFF
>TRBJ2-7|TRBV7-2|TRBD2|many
TGTGCCAGCAGCTTAACGACTAGCGTATACTCCTACGAGCAGTACTTC
CASSLTTSVYSYEQYF
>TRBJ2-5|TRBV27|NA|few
TGTGCCAGCAAGGAAGGAGAGGGGCAAGAGACCCAGTACTTC
CASKEGEGQETQYF
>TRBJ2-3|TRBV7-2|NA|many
TGTGCCAGCAGCTCATACGGGGTGGGGACGCAGTATTTT
CASSSYGVGTQYF
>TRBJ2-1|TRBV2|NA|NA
TGTGCCAGCGGGACTCGTACCAATGAGCAGTTCTTC
CASGTRTNEQFF
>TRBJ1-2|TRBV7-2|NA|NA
TGTGCCAGCAGCGGTGGCGGGGGGCAATATGGCTACACCTTC
CASSGGGGQYGYTF
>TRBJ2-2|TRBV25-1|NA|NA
TGTGCCAGCAGTGAATGGAGGGTCGGCGGGGAGCTGTTTTTT
CASSEWRVGGELFF
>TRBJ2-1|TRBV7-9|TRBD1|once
TGTGCCAGCAGCGACACGGCGACGGACAGGGGGCTGGGTGAGCAGTTCTTC
CASSDTATDRGLGEQFF
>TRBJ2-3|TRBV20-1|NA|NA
TGCAGTGCCCCTCAGGTAGCCTCTAGCACAGATACGCAGTATTTT
CSAPQVASSTDTQYF
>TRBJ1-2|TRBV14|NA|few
TGTGCCAGCAGCCAAATCAACGACCGTGGCTACACCTTC
CASSQINDRGYTF
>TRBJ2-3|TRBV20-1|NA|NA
TGCAGTGCTAGTCGGAGATGGGCAGATACGCAGTATTTT
CSASRRWADTQYF
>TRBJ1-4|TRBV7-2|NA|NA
TGTGCCAGCAGCTTAATGTCCATGAGTGAAAAACTGTTTTTT
CASSLMSMSEKLFF
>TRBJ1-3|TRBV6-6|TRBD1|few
TGTGCCAGCAGATTACAGGGGACCTCTGGAAACACCATATATTTT
CASRLQGTSGNTIYF
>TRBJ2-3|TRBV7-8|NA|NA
TGTGCCAGCAGCCCGTGGGATGCGGGGCTAGATACGCAGTATTTT
CASSPWDAGLDTQYF
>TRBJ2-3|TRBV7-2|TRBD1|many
TGTGCCAGCAGCTTAGGGGTCCTAAGGACCGGGACAGGGGGCAAAGATACGCAGTATTTT
CASSLGVLRTGTGGKDTQYF
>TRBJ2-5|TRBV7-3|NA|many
TGTGCCAGCAGCCTAAGCGGGCCTCAAGAGACCCAGTACTTC
CASSLSGPQETQYF
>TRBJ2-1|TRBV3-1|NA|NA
TGTGCCAGCAGCCAAGATACCTTCAATGAGCAGTTCTTC
CASSQDTFNEQFF
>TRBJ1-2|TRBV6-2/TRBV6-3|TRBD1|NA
TGTGCCAGCAGTCGGGACAGCCGGATCTATGGCTACACCTTC
CASSRDSRIYGYTF
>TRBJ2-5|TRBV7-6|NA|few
TGTGCCAGCAGCGACCCTTACCGGGAAGGCCTTAAAGAGACCCAGTACTTC
CASSDPYREGLKETQYF
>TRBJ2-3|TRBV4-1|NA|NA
TGCGCCAGCAGTTATGGAGGCGCAGATACGCAGTATTTT
CASSYGGADTQYF
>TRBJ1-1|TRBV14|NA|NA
TGTGCCAGCAGCCAAGTCAGGGGAAACACTGAAGCTTTCTTT
CASSQVRGNTEAFF
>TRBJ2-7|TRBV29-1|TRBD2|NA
TGCAGCGTTGAAACAACTAGCGGCACCTACGAGCAGTACTTC
CSVETTSGTYEQYF
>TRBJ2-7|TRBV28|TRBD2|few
TGTGCCAGCAGCGACTATAGGACTAGCGGGTCCACTCTGCGGGAGCAGTACTTC
CASSDYRTSGSTLREQYF
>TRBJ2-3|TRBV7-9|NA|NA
TGTGCCAGCAGCTTAGACGCTAGCACAGATACGCAGTATTTT
CASSLDASTDTQYF
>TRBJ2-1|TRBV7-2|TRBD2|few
TGTGCCAGCAGCGTCTCCGGGACTAGCGGTATGGGGCAGTTCTTC
CASSVSGTSGMGQFF
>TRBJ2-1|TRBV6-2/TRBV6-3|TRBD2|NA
TGTGCCAGCAGTTACTCCCGACTAGCGGGAGCGTATGAGCAGTTCTTC
CASSYSRLAGAYEQFF
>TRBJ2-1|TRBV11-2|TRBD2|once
TGTGCCAGCAGGCTTAGCGGGAAGAGGGCTTACAATGAGCAGTTCTTC
CASRLSGKRAYNEQFF
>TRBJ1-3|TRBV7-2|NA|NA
TGTGCCAGCAGCCCGTCGGCAGGGTCTGGAAACACCATATATTTT
CASSPSAGSGNTIYF
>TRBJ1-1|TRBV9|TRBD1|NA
TGTGCCAGCAGCATTACAGGGGGGAGCACTGAAGCTTTCTTT
CASSITGGSTEAFF
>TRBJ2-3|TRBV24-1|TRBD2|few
TGTGCCACCAGTGATTTTACTAGCGGAAGCACAGATACGCAGTATTTT
CATSDFTSGSTDTQYF
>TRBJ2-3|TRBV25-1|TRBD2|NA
TGTGCCAGCAGGGGTTTTGCGGGAGTTGGAGCAGATACGCAGTATTTT
CASRGFAGVGADTQYF